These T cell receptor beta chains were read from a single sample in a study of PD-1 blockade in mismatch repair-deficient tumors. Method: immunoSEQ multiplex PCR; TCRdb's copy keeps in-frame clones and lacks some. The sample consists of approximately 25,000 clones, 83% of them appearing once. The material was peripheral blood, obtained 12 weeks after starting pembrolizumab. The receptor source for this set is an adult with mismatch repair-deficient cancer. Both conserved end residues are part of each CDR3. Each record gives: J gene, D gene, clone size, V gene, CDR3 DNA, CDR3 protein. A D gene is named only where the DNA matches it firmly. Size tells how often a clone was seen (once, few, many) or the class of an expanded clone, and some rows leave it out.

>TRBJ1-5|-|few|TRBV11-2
TGTGCCAGCAGCTTAGGTAGCAATCAGCCCCAGCATTTT
CASSLGSNQPQHF
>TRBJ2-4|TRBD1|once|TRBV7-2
TGTGCCAGCAGCTTAGGGACAGGGGTCGGGGCCAAAAACATTCAGTACTTC
CASSLGTGVGAKNIQYF
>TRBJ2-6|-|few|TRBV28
TGTGCCAGCAGTTTAGGCAGTCCCTCTGGGGCCAACGTCCTGACTTTC
CASSLGSPSGANVLTF
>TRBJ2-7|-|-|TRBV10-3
TGTGCCATCAGTGGATACGACGGCCACGAGCAGTACTTC
CAISGYDGHEQYF
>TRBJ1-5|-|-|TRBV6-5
TGTGCCAGCAGTCCAAACGACAATCAGCCCCAGCATTTT
CASSPNDNQPQHF
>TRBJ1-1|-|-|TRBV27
TGTGCCAGCAGTTTATTGGGGAACACTGAAGCTTTCTTT
CASSLLGNTEAFF
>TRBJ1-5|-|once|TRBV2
TGTGCCAGCAGTGAGAGCAATCAGCCCCAGCATTTT
CASSESNQPQHF
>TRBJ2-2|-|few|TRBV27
TGTGCCAGCAGCCCAGTTGTTGGAACCGGGGAGCTGTTTTTT
CASSPVVGTGELFF
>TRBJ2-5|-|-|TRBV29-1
TGCAGCGCCCAGCTGCTAGGGAATAAGACCCAGTACTTC
CSAQLLGNKTQYF
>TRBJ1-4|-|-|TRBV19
TGTGCCAGTAGTATAGGGGTTGCAACTAATGAAAAACTGTTTTTT
CASSIGVATNEKLFF
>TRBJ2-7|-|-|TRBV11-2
TGTGCCAGCAGCGGGGGCCCCTCGGCCTCCTACGAGCAGTACTTC
CASSGGPSASYEQYF
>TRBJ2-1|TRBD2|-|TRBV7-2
TGTGCCAGCAGCTTAGCCCTCTTAGCGGGAGTGGGCAATGAGCAGTTCTTC
CASSLALLAGVGNEQFF
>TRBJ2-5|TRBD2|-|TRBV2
TGTGCCAGCAGGACGGCGAGCGGGGCCCAAGAGACCCAGTACTTC
CASRTASGAQETQYF
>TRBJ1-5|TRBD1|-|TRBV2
TGTGCCAGCAGTGAATCAGGGACAGGGGCAGGTCAGCCCCAGCATTTT
CASSESGTGAGQPQHF
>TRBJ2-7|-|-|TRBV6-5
TGTGCCAGCAGTTACAGGGATGGCATCGGGGACGAGCAGTACTTC
CASSYRDGIGDEQYF
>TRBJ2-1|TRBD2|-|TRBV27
TGTGCCAGCAGTTCGCCTAGCGGGAGGGAATACAATGAGCAGTTCTTC
CASSSPSGREYNEQFF
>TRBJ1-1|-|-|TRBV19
TGTGCCAGTAGTAGGGGGGCGAACACTGAAGCTTTCTTT
CASSRGANTEAFF
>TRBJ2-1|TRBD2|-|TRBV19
TGTGCCAGTAGTACGGGGGTCTCTACGGGAGGCCGGCAGTTCTTC
CASSTGVSTGGRQFF
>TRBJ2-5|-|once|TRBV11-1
TGTGCCAGCAGCGGTTGGGCAGATCCAAGGGAGACCCAGTACTTC
CASSGWADPRETQYF
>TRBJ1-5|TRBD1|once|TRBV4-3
TGCGCCAGCAGCCAGTGGACAGGGACGCGTCAGCCCCAGCATTTT
CASSQWTGTRQPQHF
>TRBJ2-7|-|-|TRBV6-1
TGTGCCAGCAGTCTACAGGGCTACGAGCAGTACTTC
CASSLQGYEQYF
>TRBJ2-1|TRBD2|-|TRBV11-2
TGTGCCAGCAGCTTATCTCTTAGTAGCGGGAAACTATACAATGAGCAGTTCTTC
CASSLSLSSGKLYNEQFF
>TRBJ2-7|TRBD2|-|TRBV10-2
TGCGCCAGCAGTGAGGGTCAGCGGGAGGTGGAGCAGTACTTC
CASSEGQREVEQYF
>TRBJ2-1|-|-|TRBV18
TGTGCCAGCTCACCGACTGCGGTGAGCTCCTACAATGAGCAGTTCTTC
CASSPTAVSSYNEQFF
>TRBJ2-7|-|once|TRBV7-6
TGTGCCAGCAGCCTCCAGCACGGGGACGCCTACGAGCAGTACTTC
CASSLQHGDAYEQYF
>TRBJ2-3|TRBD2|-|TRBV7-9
TGTGCCAGCAGCTCCCCGGGACTAGCTACAGATACGCAGTATTTT
CASSSPGLATDTQYF
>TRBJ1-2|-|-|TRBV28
TGTGCCAGCAGTTTTCGCCGTGGGGGCAGGGTTTACTATGGCTACACCTTC
CASSFRRGGRVYYGYTF